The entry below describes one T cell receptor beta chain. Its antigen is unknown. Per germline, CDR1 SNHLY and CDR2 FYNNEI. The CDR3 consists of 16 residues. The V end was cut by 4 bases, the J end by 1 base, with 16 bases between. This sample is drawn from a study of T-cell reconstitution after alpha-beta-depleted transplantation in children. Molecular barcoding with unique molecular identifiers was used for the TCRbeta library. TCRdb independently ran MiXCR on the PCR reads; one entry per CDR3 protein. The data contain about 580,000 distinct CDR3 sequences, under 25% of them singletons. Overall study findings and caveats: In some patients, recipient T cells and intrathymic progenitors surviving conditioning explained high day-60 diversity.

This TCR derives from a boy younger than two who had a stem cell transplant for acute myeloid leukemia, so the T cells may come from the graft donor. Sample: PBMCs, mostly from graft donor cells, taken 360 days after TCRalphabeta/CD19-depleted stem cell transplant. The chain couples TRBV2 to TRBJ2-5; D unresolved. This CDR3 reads CASSGPTGRPQETQYF. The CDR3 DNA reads TGTGCCAGCAGTGGACCAACCGGACGCCCCCAAGAGACCCAGTACTTC. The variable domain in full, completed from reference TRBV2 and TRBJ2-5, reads EPEVTQTPSHQVTQMGQEVILRCVPISNHLYFYWYRQILGQKVEFLVSFYNNEISEKSEIFDDQFSVERPDGSNFTLKIRSTKLEDSAMYFCASSGPTGRPQETQYFGPGTRLLVL.